The next 10 T cell receptor beta chains were all read from a single sample in a study of blood T cell repertoires in COVID-19 (TCRdb year 2020). The library relied on the immunoSEQ multiplex PCR assay. TCRdb obtained this table from immuneACCESS and retained in-frame rearrangements with V and J assigned. These tables miss some clones; where compared with another copy, unresolved V genes account for less than half of the shortfall, and the remainder is unexplained. This sample holds around 250,000 clones; about nine tenths were observed only once. The ten largest clones capture under 2% of the sample. The sequenced material came from peripheral blood. Source of these receptors: a woman between 55 and 75 years old who had recovered from COVID-19.

V is TRBV10-3 and J is TRBJ2-3, with 8 bases that match TRBD1. CDR1 ENHRY and CDR2 SYGVKD come from the germline V gene. V was clipped by 1 base and J by 3 bases; unmatched bases: 6. The length of the CDR3 is 16 residues. CDR3 sequence (DNA): TGTGCCATCAGTGAGTTCATCGGACAGGGAACAGATACGCAGTATTTT. It encodes CAISEFIGQGTDTQYF.

The chain has TRBV21-1 and TRBJ1-1; TRBD1 reflects the table's D call only, with no check against the DNA. TRBV21-1 is given as a pseudogene. This CDR3 contains 16 residues. CDR3 DNA sequence: TGTGCCAGCAGCCCCAAAGGGGGTTCTATGAACACTGAAGCTTTCTTT. The encoded protein is CASSPKGGSMNTEAFF.

The V gene is TRBV7-6, the J gene TRBJ2-3; 7 positions agree with TRBD2. V gave up 3 bases and J gave up 0 bases; unmatched junction bases: 3. CDR3 size: 15 residues. Per germline, CDR1 SGHVS and CDR2 FNYEAQ. The DNA of the CDR3 is TGTGCCAGCAGCTTCGGGACTACTAGCACAGATACGCAGTATTTT. Protein sequence: CASSFGTTSTDTQYF.

This sequence joins TRBV23-1 and TRBJ1-1, with D hard to call. TRBV23-1 is an ORF, with its function uncertain. The germline V and J ends were trimmed by 6 bases and 5 bases, with 4 bases remaining between them. The CDR3 covers 10 residues. The CDR3 protein is CASSRTEAFF. The DNA of the CDR3 is TGCGCCAGCAGCCGGACTGAAGCTTTCTTT.

V usage is TRBV5-1 and J usage is TRBJ2-1; 10 bases fit TRBD2. V was pared by 4 bases and J by 0 bases, with 4 bases of the junction left unmatched. The germline V gene encodes CDR1 SGHRS and CDR2 YFSETQ. The CDR3 runs to 16 residues. CDR3 nucleotide sequence: TGCGCCAGCAGCCCTAGCGGGGGCCCCTCCTACAATGAGCAGTTCTTC. Translation: CASSPSGGPSYNEQFF.

This clone appeared a single time. The junction and the germline gene differ at one end; a read error may be behind it. The chain uses TRBV24-1 and TRBJ2-7; 10 bases are shared with TRBD1. This CDR3 contains 14 residues. CDR1 is KGHDR, CDR2 SFDVKD, per germline. DNA for the CDR3: TGTGCCACCAGTGCTTTGACAGGGGGCGACGAGCAGTACTTC. It yields the protein CATSALTGGDEQYF.

The chain joins TRBV6-1 to TRBJ1-4; 10 positions agree with TRBD1. V was clipped by 4 bases and J by 4 bases; unmatched bases: 12. Per the germline V gene, CDR1 is MNHNS and CDR2 is SASEGT. This CDR3 region has 18 residues. In DNA, the CDR3 is TGTGCCAGCAGTGGACAGGGGGCGGATCTGCTCCATAATGAAAAACTGTTTTTT. This gives the protein CASSGQGADLLHNEKLFF.

This clone was recorded once. The chain recombines TRBV24-1 with TRBJ1-5; TRBD1 matches at 7 bases. V trimming: 2 bases; J trimming: 4 bases; junction bases outside the gene matches: 10. The CDR3 covers 17 residues. Germline CDR1 and CDR2: KGHDR and SFDVKD. The CDR3, as DNA: TGTGCCACCAGTGATTCGTGGGACAGCTCGGGGAATCAGCCCCAGCATTTT. This gives the protein CATSDSWDSSGNQPQHF.

V usage is TRBV18 and J usage is TRBJ2-7; possible D gene TRBD2, 6 bases. V gave up 4 bases and J gave up 6 bases, with 13 bases separating them. The germline V gene has CDR1 KGHSH and CDR2 LQKENI. CDR3 length: 13 amino acids. CDR3 nucleotides: TGTGCCAGCTCACAGGGCAGGGAGGTCGAGCAGTACTTC. This translates into CASSQGREVEQYF.

The V gene is TRBV7-8, the J gene TRBJ2-7, with no clear D. The germline V gene has CDR1 SGHVS and CDR2 FQNEAQ. The CDR3 runs to 13 residues. The V end was cut by 5 bases, the J end by 0 bases, with 8 bases between. Here the CDR3 DNA reads TGTGCCAGCAGCGTTTCGGGCTCCTACGAGCAGTACTTC. Its translation is CASSVSGSYEQYF.